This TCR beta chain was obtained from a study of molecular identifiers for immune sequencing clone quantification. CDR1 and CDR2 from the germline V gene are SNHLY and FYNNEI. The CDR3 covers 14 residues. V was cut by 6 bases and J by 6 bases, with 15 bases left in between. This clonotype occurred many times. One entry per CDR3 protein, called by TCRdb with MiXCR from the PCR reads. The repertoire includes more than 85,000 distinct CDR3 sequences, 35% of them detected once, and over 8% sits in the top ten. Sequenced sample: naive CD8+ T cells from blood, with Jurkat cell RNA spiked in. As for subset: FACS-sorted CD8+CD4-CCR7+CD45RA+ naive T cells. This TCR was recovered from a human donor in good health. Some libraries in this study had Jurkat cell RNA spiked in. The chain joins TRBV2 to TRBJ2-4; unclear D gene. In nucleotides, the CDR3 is TGTGCCAGCAGGGAACGTGGCATTAGAAACATTCAGTACTTC. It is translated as CASRERGIRNIQYF. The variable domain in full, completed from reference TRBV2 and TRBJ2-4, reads EPEVTQTPSHQVTQMGQEVILRCVPISNHLYFYWYRQILGQKVEFLVSFYNNEISEKSEIFDDQFSVERPDGSNFTLKIRSTKLEDSAMYFCASRERGIRNIQYFGAGTRLSVL.